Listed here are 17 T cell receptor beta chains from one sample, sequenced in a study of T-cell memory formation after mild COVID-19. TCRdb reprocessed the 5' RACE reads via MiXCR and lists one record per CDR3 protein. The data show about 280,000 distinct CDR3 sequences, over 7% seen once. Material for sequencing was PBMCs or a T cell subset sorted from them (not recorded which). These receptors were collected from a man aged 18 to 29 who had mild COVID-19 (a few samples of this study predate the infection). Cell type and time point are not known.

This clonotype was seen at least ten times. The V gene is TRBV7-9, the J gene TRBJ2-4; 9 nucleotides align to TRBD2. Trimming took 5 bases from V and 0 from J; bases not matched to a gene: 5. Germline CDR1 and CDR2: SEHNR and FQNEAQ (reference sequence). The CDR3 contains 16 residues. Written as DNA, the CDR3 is TGTGCCAGCAGCGCCAGCGGGGGGCTAGCCAAAAACATTCAGTACTTC. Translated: CASSASGGLAKNIQYF.

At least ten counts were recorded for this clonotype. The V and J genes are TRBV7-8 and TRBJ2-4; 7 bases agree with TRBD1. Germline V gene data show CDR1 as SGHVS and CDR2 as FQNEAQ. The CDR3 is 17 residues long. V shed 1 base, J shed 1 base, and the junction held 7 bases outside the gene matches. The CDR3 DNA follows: TGTGCCAGCAGCTTAGATTCAGGCAGGGGGGCCAAAAACATTCAGTACTTC. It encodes CASSLDSGRGAKNIQYF.

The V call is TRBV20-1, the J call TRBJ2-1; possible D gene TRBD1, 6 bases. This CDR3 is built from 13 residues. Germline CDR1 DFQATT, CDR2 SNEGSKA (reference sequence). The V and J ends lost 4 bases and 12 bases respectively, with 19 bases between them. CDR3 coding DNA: TGCAGTGCTACCCAGGGGCACCTTGGGGGGCAGTTCTTC. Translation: CSATQGHLGGQFF.

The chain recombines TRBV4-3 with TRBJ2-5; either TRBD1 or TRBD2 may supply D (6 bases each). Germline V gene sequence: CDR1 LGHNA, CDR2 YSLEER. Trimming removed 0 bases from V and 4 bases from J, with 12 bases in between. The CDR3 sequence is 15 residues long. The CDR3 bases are TGCGCCAGCAGCCAAGATTGGGGGGCGGGAGAGACCCAGTACTTC. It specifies CASSQDWGAGETQYF.

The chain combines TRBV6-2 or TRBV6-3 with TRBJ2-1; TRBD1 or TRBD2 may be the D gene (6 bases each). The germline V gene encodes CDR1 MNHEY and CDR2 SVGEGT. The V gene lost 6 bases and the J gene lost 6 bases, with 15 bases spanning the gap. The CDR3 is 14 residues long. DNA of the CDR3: TGTGCCAGCAGAAACAGGGACTCTAGCAATGAGCAGTTCTTC. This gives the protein CASRNRDSSNEQFF.

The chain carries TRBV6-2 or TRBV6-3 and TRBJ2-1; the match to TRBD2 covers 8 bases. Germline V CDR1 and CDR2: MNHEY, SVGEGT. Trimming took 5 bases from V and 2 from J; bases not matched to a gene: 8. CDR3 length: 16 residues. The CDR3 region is CASSPRGGHTYNEQFF. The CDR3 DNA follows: TGTGCCAGCAGTCCCCGGGGGGGCCACACCTACAATGAGCAGTTCTTC.

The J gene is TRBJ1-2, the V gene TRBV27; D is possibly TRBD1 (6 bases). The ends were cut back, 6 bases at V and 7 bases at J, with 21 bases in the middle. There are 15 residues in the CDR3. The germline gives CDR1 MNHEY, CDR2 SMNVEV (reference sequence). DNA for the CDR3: TGTGCCAGCAGAAACGGTGGCAGGGGAGGCCGTGGCTACACCTTC. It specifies CASRNGGRGGRGYTF.

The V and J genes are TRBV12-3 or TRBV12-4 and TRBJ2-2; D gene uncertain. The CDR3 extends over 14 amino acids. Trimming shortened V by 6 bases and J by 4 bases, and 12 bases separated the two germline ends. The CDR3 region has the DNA TGTGCCAGCAGACAATCGTATGTCACCGGGGAGCTGTTTTTT. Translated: CASRQSYVTGELFF.

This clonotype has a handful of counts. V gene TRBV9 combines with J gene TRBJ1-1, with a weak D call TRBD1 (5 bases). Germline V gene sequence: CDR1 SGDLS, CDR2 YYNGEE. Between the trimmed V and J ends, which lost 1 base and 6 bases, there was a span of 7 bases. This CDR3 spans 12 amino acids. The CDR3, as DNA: TGTGCCAGCAGCGTAACAGGATCTGAAGCTTTCTTT. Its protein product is CASSVTGSEAFF.

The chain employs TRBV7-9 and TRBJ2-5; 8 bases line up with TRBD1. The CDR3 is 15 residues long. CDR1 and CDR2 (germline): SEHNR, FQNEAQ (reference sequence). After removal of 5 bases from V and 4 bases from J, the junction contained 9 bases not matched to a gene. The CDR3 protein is CASSQGAGVGETQYF. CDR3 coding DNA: TGTGCCAGCAGCCAGGGGGCAGGGGTTGGAGAGACCCAGTACTTC.

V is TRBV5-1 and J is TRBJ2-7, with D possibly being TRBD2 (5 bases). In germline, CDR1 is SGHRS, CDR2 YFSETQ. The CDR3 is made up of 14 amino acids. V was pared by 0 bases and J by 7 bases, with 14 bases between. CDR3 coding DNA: TGCGCCAGCAGCTTGGGCGGGCCCCTCGGGGAGCAGTACGTC. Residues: CASSLGGPLGEQYV.

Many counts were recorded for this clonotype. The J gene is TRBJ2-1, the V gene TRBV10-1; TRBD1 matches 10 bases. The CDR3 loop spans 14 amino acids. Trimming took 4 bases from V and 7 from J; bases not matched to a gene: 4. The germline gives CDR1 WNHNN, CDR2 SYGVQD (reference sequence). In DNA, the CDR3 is TGCGCCAGCAGTGGAGGACAGGGGGGGAATGAGCAGTTCTTC. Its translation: CASSGGQGGNEQFF.

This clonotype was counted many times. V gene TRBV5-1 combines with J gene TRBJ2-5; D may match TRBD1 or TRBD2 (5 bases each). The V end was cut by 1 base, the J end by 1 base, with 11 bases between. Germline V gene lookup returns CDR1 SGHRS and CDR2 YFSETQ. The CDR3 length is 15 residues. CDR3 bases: TGCGCCAGCAGCTTGATGGGGGAGCCCCAAGAGACCCAGTACTTC. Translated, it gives CASSLMGEPQETQYF.

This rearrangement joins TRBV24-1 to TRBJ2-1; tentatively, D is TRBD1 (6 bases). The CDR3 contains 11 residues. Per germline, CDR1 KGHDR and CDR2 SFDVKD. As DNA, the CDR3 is TGTGACTTTACAGGGTTAAATGAGCAGTTCTTC. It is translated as CDFTGLNEQFF.

In nucleotides, the CDR3 is TGCGCCAGCAGAGGTACAGGGTCCCGCTACGAGCAGTACTTC. This sequence encodes CASRGTGSRYEQYF. V is TRBV4-1 and J is TRBJ2-7; D might be TRBD1 (6 bases). V lost 6 bases and J 3 bases, leaving 15 bases between the germline ends. Germline assignment: CDR1 MGHRA and CDR2 YSYEKL. CDR3 length: 14 amino acids.

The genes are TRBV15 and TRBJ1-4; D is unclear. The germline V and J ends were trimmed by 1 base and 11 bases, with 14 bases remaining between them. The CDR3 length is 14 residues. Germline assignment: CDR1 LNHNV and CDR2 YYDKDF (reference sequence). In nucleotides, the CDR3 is TGTGCCACCAGCAGAGGGTTCGTACGGGATAAACTGTTTTTT. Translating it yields CATSRGFVRDKLFF.

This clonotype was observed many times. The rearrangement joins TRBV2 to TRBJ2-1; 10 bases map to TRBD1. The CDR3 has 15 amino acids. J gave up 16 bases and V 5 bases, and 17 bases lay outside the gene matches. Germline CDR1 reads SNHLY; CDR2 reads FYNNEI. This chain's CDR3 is CASSQTRDRGTINFF. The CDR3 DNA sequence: TGTGCCAGCAGTCAGACTCGGGACAGGGGTACGATTAATTTCTTC.